This is a list of T cell receptor beta chains from one sample in a study of blood T cells in healthy people across ages. TCRdb passed the 5' RACE reads through MiXCR, listing each CDR3 protein once. The data show around 990,000 distinct CDR3 sequences, with approximately 26% seen just once and around 0.75% held by the top ten. Separately, the same data were catalogued under a study of T cells of mothers and their children.

The specimen was blood. These receptors all come from a girl aged 2 to 10 in good health. The CDR3 runs from the conserved cysteine through the conserved F or W. D genes are given only for firm matches. The size entry is marked missing in some rows and otherwise reads once, few, many or a size class.

d_gene	v_gene	j_gene	abundance	CDR3nt	CDR3aa
NA	TRBV6-2/TRBV6-3	TRBJ1-6	NA	TGTGCCAGCAGCGGGCGACGGATAAATTCACCCCTCCACTTT	CASSGRRINSPLHF
NA	TRBV29-1	TRBJ2-1	NA	TGCAGCGTTGAGAGCCAAACCTACAATGAGCAGTTCTTC	CSVESQTYNEQFF
NA	TRBV7-2	TRBJ1-5	NA	TGTGCCAGCAGCGTCGCTTCGAGGGCGTCACGCAATCAGCCCCAGCATTTT	CASSVASRASRNQPQHF
NA	TRBV9	TRBJ2-5	few	TGTGCCAGCGGCGGGGGCCCTAAAGAGACCCAGTACTTC	CASGGGPKETQYF
NA	TRBV5-1	TRBJ1-2	NA	TGCGCCAGCAGCTCACACGCTAACTATGGCTACACCTTC	CASSSHANYGYTF
NA	TRBV3-1	TRBJ2-6	NA	TGTGCCAGCAGCCAATTCCAGGTGCGACCCTCTGGGGCCAACGTCCTGACTTTC	CASSQFQVRPSGANVLTF
TRBD2	TRBV7-3	TRBJ2-5	NA	TGTGCCAGCAGCTACGGGGGGTACCAAGAGACCCAGTACTTC	CASSYGGYQETQYF
NA	TRBV6-1	TRBJ2-7	NA	TGTGCCAGCAGTGACCTGTTGGGGACCTACGAGCAGTACTTC	CASSDLLGTYEQYF
TRBD2	TRBV20-1	TRBJ2-1	few	TGCAGTGCCAGTGAGGGACTACAATACAATGAGCAGTTCTTC	CSASEGLQYNEQFF
TRBD1	TRBV4-2	TRBJ1-2	NA	TGTGCCAGCAGCCAAGATGTAGGGACAGCCACTTATGGCTACACCTTC	CASSQDVGTATYGYTF
TRBD1	TRBV29-1	TRBJ2-3	few	TGCAGCGTAAATACCGGACAGGCTCCTAGGGGCACAGATACGCAGTATTTT	CSVNTGQAPRGTDTQYF
NA	TRBV4-1	TRBJ1-5	NA	TGCGCCAGCAGCCCCGGAGCCTATGAGGACAATCAGCCCCAGCATTTT	CASSPGAYEDNQPQHF
NA	TRBV7-9	TRBJ2-7	few	TGTGCCAGCAGCTTGTCTTCCCCCGAGCAGTACTTC	CASSLSSPEQYF
TRBD2	TRBV12-3/TRBV12-4	TRBJ2-1	NA	TGTGCCAGTGAAGCGGGAGGGCCGAATGAGCAGTTCTTC	CASEAGGPNEQFF
NA	TRBV10-3	TRBJ1-1	NA	TGTGCCATCAGGGTAAACACTGAAGCTTTCTTT	CAIRVNTEAFF
NA	TRBV7-7	TRBJ2-1	NA	TGTGCTAGCAGCTTAGGCCCAGGGAGAAATGAGCAGTTCTTC	CASSLGPGRNEQFF
NA	TRBV12-3/TRBV12-4	TRBJ2-1	NA	TGTGCCAGCAGTCCCGGGGCTGAGCAGTTCTTC	CASSPGAEQFF
TRBD2	TRBV3-1	TRBJ2-1	NA	TGTGCCAGCAGCCAAGATCCGGCGGGGGGGCCCGGGGAGCAGTTCTTC	CASSQDPAGGPGEQFF
TRBD1	TRBV9	TRBJ2-5	NA	TGTGCCAGCAGCCAAGGGACAGCTCAAGAGACCCAGTACTTC	CASSQGTAQETQYF
NA	TRBV27	TRBJ2-1	many	TGTGCCAGCAGTTCAAGACAGATTAACAATGAGCAGTTCTTC	CASSSRQINNEQFF
NA	TRBV14	TRBJ2-5	few	TGTGCCAGCAGCCAAGCCCCCCCTCCGACAGACGAGACCCAGTACTTC	CASSQAPPPTDETQYF
NA	TRBV3-1	TRBJ2-3	NA	TGTGCCAGCAGCCAACGACAGGTACTGAACACAGATGCGCAGTATTTT	CASSQRQVLNTDAQYF
NA	TRBV7-8	TRBJ2-1	NA	TGTGCCAGCAGCCCGGTTCAGGGATCCTACAATGAGCAGTTCTTC	CASSPVQGSYNEQFF
TRBD1	TRBV2	TRBJ2-5	NA	TGTGCCAGTCCAAACCCAGGGGGCAAAGAGACCCAGTACTTC	CASPNPGGKETQYF
TRBD2	TRBV5-1	TRBJ2-1	few	TGCGCCAGCAGCTTGGAGGGGCTAGCGGAAAATGAGCAGTTCTTC	CASSLEGLAENEQFF
NA	TRBV29-1	TRBJ2-1	few	TGCAGCGTCAGAGGGCTCAATGAGCAGTTCTTC	CSVRGLNEQFF
TRBD1	TRBV25-1	TRBJ2-5	NA	TGTGCCAGCAGTCCATGGGACAGCACTCAAGAGACCCAGTACTTC	CASSPWDSTQETQYF
NA	TRBV10-3	TRBJ2-2	few	TGTGCCATCAGACCGAGGCTCGGGGAGCTGTTTTTT	CAIRPRLGELFF
NA	TRBV29-1	TRBJ1-4	NA	TGCAGCGTCAAATGGGACCCAACTAATGAAAAACTGTTTTTT	CSVKWDPTNEKLFF
NA	TRBV7-9	TRBJ2-1	NA	TGTGCCAGCAGCTCCTGGGCGGGATCTGGTAATGAGCAGTTCTTC	CASSSWAGSGNEQFF
NA	TRBV27	TRBJ1-4	few	TGTGCCAGCAGGACCTATACTGGGGAACTGTTTTTT	CASRTYTGELFF
NA	TRBV6-5	TRBJ1-1	few	TGTGCCAGCAGTTACAGGTCCGCTTACCTACAGAACACTGAAGCTTTCTTT	CASSYRSAYLQNTEAFF
NA	TRBV5-1	TRBJ2-4	NA	TGCGCCAGCAGCTTAGGGCTGCAGGGGGGCCACATTCAGTACTTC	CASSLGLQGGHIQYF
TRBD1	TRBV29-1	TRBJ2-7	NA	TGCAGCGCCTCGACTCGACTGACAGGGTACGAGCAGTACTTC	CSASTRLTGYEQYF
NA	TRBV12-3/TRBV12-4	TRBJ1-2	NA	TGTGCCAGCAGCCTGGGGGGATCAAGGACCTTC	CASSLGGSRTF
NA	TRBV24-1	TRBJ2-1	NA	TGTGCCACCAGTGATGCTGGCCCACATGAGCAGTTCTTC	CATSDAGPHEQFF
NA	TRBV19	TRBJ2-1	NA	TGTGCCAGCTCAGGGGGCAGGCTGAGCGGGAGGACCTACAATGAGCAGTTCTTC	CASSGGRLSGRTYNEQFF
TRBD2	TRBV29-1	TRBJ2-1	few	TGCAGCGTTGTAGGGGTGGGACTACAATACAATGAGCAGTTCTTC	CSVVGVGLQYNEQFF
TRBD2	TRBV20-1	TRBJ2-3	NA	TGCAGTGCTAGAGTCGTCGACGGGGGGGGCCGAGATACGCAGTATTTT	CSARVVDGGGRDTQYF
NA	TRBV29-1	TRBJ2-7	few	TGCAGCGCCACAGGGCTGGGCGAGCAGTACTTC	CSATGLGEQYF
NA	TRBV12-3/TRBV12-4	TRBJ2-6	NA	TGTGCCAGCATAGGATTCTCTGGGGCCAACGTCCTGACTTTC	CASIGFSGANVLTF
NA	TRBV27	TRBJ2-3	NA	TGTGCCAGCAGTCGCCTCATTGCTGGCACAGATACGCAGTATTTT	CASSRLIAGTDTQYF
NA	TRBV29-1	TRBJ1-4	NA	TGCAGCGTTGGGGGGCCGGACATCGGTTCTGAAAAACTGTTTTTT	CSVGGPDIGSEKLFF
NA	TRBV6-1	TRBJ1-6	NA	TGTGCCAGCGGTTGGGATACACCCCTCCACTTT	CASGWDTPLHF
NA	TRBV28	TRBJ1-4	NA	TGTGCCAGCAGTCCCGTCCTTGAAAAACTGTTTTTT	CASSPVLEKLFF
NA	TRBV7-6	TRBJ2-7	few	TGTGCCAGCAGCTTAGCGTCAGTGGGGGATTACGAGCAGTACTTC	CASSLASVGDYEQYF
NA	TRBV7-2	TRBJ2-1	few	TGTGCCAGCAGCTCAGGGGTCTGGCGGAGCTCCTACAATGAGCAGTTCTTC	CASSSGVWRSSYNEQFF
NA	TRBV4-1	TRBJ2-5	NA	TGCGCCAGCAGCCAAGTTGAAGGCCGGGGGACCCAGTACTTC	CASSQVEGRGTQYF
NA	TRBV5-1	TRBJ1-1	NA	TGCGCCAGCAGACTCCGCAGGTCGGGGTTTTACACTGAAGCTTTCTTT	CASRLRRSGFYTEAFF
NA	TRBV7-9	TRBJ2-2	NA	TGTGCCAGCAGCTTATCCCCCGACAGCGGGGAGCTGTTTTTT	CASSLSPDSGELFF
NA	TRBV14	TRBJ2-1	NA	TGTGCCAGCAGCCAAGATCAACTTGCTGGGCCCCAGTTCTTC	CASSQDQLAGPQFF
TRBD2	TRBV4-1	TRBJ2-1	few	TGCGCCAGCCGAACTAGCGGGAGTGCAAATGAGCAGTTCTTC	CASRTSGSANEQFF
TRBD1	TRBV7-2	TRBJ2-7	NA	TGTGCCAGCAGCTCCGTACAGGGGGCATACGACGAGCAGTACTTC	CASSSVQGAYDEQYF
NA	TRBV7-9	TRBJ2-7	few	TGTGCCAGCAGCCGCCGGGAGAACATCTACGAGCAGTACTTC	CASSRRENIYEQYF
NA	TRBV12-3/TRBV12-4	TRBJ2-7	NA	TGTGCCAGCAGACCCCCCTACGAGCAGTACTTC	CASRPPYEQYF
NA	TRBV7-2	TRBJ2-4	NA	TGTGCCAGCAGCTTAGCTAACAGTAAAAACATTCAGTACTTC	CASSLANSKNIQYF
NA	TRBV5-6	TRBJ2-3	NA	TGTGCCAGCAGCTTGCCAGGGTTGTTCACAGACACAGATACGCAGTATTTT	CASSLPGLFTDTDTQYF
NA	TRBV10-3	TRBJ1-4	NA	TGTGCCATCAGTGGAAGGGTCGGGCAGAATAATGAAAAACTGTTTTTT	CAISGRVGQNNEKLFF
NA	TRBV28	TRBJ2-1	NA	TGTGCCAGCAGGGGTGTGAAGGGTACGGATGAGCAGTTCTTC	CASRGVKGTDEQFF
TRBD2	TRBV2	TRBJ2-3	NA	TGTGCCAGCAGTGAAGCGGGAGGGCCGATATATACGCAGTATTTT	CASSEAGGPIYTQYF